Listed here are 7 T cell receptor beta chains from one sample, sequenced in a study of CD8+CD57+ T cells in acquired aplastic anemia. CDR3 and TCR beta VDJ profiling relied on a genomic DNA template. TCRdb passed the reads through MiXCR, listing each CDR3 protein once. The table has under 250,000 distinct CDR3 sequences, roughly 33% seen once; the top ten hold roughly 1.1%. Material for sequencing was sorted CD4+, CD8+, or CD8+CD57+ T cells (not recorded which) from PBMCs. These receptors all stem from a human donor in good health, serving as a control.

This clonotype was seen many times. CDR3 in amino acids: CASSLRALDQPQHF. As DNA, the CDR3 is TGTGCCAGCAGCTTAAGGGCACTAGATCAGCCCCAGCATTTT. The chain is built from TRBV7-8 and TRBJ1-5; D is undetermined. CDR1 SGHVS and CDR2 FQNEAQ come from the germline V gene. Trimming left V 2 bases short and J 5 bases short, with 10 bases between. This CDR3 spans 14 amino acids.

The chain couples TRBV9 to TRBJ2-3, with 9 bases that match TRBD2. V was pared by 0 bases and J by 1 base, with 18 bases of the junction left unmatched. The CDR3 has 21 amino acids. Germline lookup yields CDR1 SGDLS and CDR2 YYNGEE. The chain's CDR3 is CASSVGGLSVWLAGRTDTQYF. The DNA of the CDR3 is TGTGCCAGCAGCGTAGGAGGATTGTCGGTATGGCTAGCGGGGCGCACAGATACGCAGTATTTT.

V usage is TRBV29-1 and J usage is TRBJ1-2; TRBD1 matches 11 bases. CDR1 and CDR2 from the germline V gene are SQVTM and ANQGSEA. The V gene end was trimmed by 1 base and the J gene end by 6 bases; junction bases not matched to a gene: 13. The length of the CDR3 is 17 residues. DNA for the CDR3: TGCAGCGTTGAAGCAATCTCAGGACAGGGGGCGATGCATGGCTACACCTTC. This codes for CSVEAISGQGAMHGYTF.

Notes on this clonotype: A much larger clone sits a single nucleotide away, making a read error possible. This chain joins TRBV2 and TRBJ1-2; unclear D gene. CDR1 and CDR2 (germline): SNHLY, FYNNEI. This CDR3 comprises 14 residues. The CDR3 loop is CASSKRGGLYGYTF. CDR3 coding DNA: TGCGCCAGCAGCAAACGAGGAGGACTCTATGGCTACACCTTC.

The count of this clonotype is one. This rearrangement joins TRBV19 to TRBJ1-5; D ambiguous. The V end was cut by 1 base, the J end by 1 base, with 8 bases between. The CDR3 is 15 amino acids. Looked up from germline, CDR1 is LNHDA and CDR2 is SQIVND (reference sequence). For the CDR3, the DNA is TGTGCCAGTAGTATAGCATGGGGAAGCAATCAGCCCCAGCATTTT. Translated: CASSIAWGSNQPQHF.

This clonotype was counted many times. The chain carries TRBV5-8 and TRBJ2-7; no clear D. V lost 1 base to trimming and J lost 0 bases, with 11 bases between them. Per the germline V gene, CDR1 is SGHTS and CDR2 is YDEGEE. This CDR3 is built from 15 residues. The CDR3 reads CASSLQAGISYEQYF. CDR3 in DNA: TGTGCCAGCAGCTTGCAGGCTGGGATCTCCTACGAGCAGTACTTC.

This clonotype has more than one count but fewer than ten. The CDR3: CASRDREKYGSNSPLHF. The CDR3 DNA reads as TGTGCCAGTCGGGACAGGGAAAAATATGGGAGTAATTCACCCCTCCACTTT. This chain joins TRBV6-1 and TRBJ1-6; 9 bases fit TRBD1. V trimming: 9 bases; J trimming: 6 bases; junction bases outside the gene matches: 15. The CDR3 is 17 amino acids. Germline CDR1 is MNHNS and CDR2 is SASEGT.